The 5 T cell receptor beta chains below come from one sample, sequenced in a study of PD-L1 blockade in urothelial cancer. As to time point: peripheral blood 6 weeks after treatment start. Assay: immunoSEQ multiplex PCR; the TCRdb copy retains only in-frame clones and omits some. Among about 48,000 clones listed, roughly 86% were seen once. The sequences come from PBMCs, collected around atezolizumab (anti-PD-L1) treatment. These receptors originate from a man in his fifties or sixties with urothelial cancer.

The chain couples TRBV10-1 to TRBJ1-2, with 9 positions matching TRBD1. Germline loops: CDR1 WNHNN, CDR2 SYGVQD (reference sequence). J gave up 5 bases and V 8 bases, and 6 bases lay outside the gene matches. CDR3 size: 13 residues. The CDR3: CASPTGGGYGYTF. The CDR3 DNA reads as TGCGCCAGCCCCACAGGGGGCGGGTATGGCTACACCTTC.

This clone was seen a handful of times. The chain joins TRBV5-1 to TRBJ2-2; a weak D match, TRBD1 (5 bases). Looked up from germline, CDR1 is SGHRS and CDR2 is YFSETQ. The ends were cut back, 4 bases at V and 6 bases at J, with 13 bases in the middle. The CDR3 totals 14 residues. Here the CDR3 reads CASSTQGMSGELFF. The CDR3 region has the DNA TGCGCCAGCAGCACCCAGGGTATGTCCGGGGAGCTGTTTTTT.

This clone was seen once. The J gene is TRBJ2-1, the V gene TRBV4-1, with D possibly being TRBD2 (7 bases). Germline-derived CDR1 and CDR2 are MGHRA and YSYEKL. Trimming pared 3 bases from V and 3 bases from J, leaving 12 bases between. This CDR3 is built from 15 residues. The CDR3 DNA is TGCGCCAGCAGCCATGGCGGGGGCGACTACAATGAGCAGTTCTTC. Translated, it gives CASSHGGGDYNEQFF.

The chain links TRBV18 to TRBJ2-5, with 8 nucleotides matching TRBD1. Germline CDR1 is KGHSH and CDR2 is LQKENI. The CDR3 contains 16 residues. Unmatched junction bases numbered 11, after V lost 4 bases and J lost 4 bases. Here the CDR3 DNA reads TGTGCCAGCTCACAAGAGGTTCTTGACAGGGGAGAGACCCAGTACTTC. As protein: CASSQEVLDRGETQYF.

The J gene is TRBJ1-4, the V gene TRBV6-4; D not certain. This CDR3 is built from 18 residues. The germline V and J ends were trimmed by 1 base and 0 bases, with 15 bases remaining between them. The germline CDR1 and CDR2 sequences are MRHNA and SNTAGT. CDR3 sequence: CASSDFLGGIATNEKLFF. The CDR3 nucleotides read TGTGCCAGCAGTGACTTCCTGGGAGGGATTGCAACTAATGAAAAACTGTTTTTT.